The next 30 T cell receptor beta chains were all read from a single sample in a study of shared clonotypes between healthy human individuals. The naive CD8 subset, CD45RO-negative cells positively selected for CCR7, excluded terminally differentiated effector memory CD45RA+ cells. Only in-frame clones appear in the TCRdb table, and some are missing; sequencing was by immunoSEQ multiplex PCR. The table records some 580,000 clones, 95% to 98% of them present only once. Sample: naive CD8+ T cells sorted from blood. The receptors originated from a man aged 30 to 45 in good health.

The chain carries TRBV5-4 and TRBJ2-7; TRBD2 is a possible D gene (6 bases). V was clipped by 4 bases and J by 3 bases, with 11 bases between them. Germline CDR1 is SGHNT and CDR2 is YYREEE (reference sequence). The length of the CDR3 is 13 residues. CDR3 in amino acids: CASSPAGSYEQYF. The CDR3 DNA reads as TGTGCCAGCAGCCCCGCCGGGAGCTACGAGCAGTACTTC. Complete variable domain (other parts from reference TRBV5-4 and TRBJ2-7): ETGVTQSPTHLIKTRGQQVTLRCSSQSGHNTVSWYQQALGQGPQFIFQYYREEENGRGNFPPRFSGLQFPNYSSELNVNALELDDSALYLCASSPAGSYEQYFGPGTRLTVT.

This clone has just one count. The chain couples TRBV20-1 to TRBJ2-5; D gene ambiguous. The germline gives CDR1 DFQATT, CDR2 SNEGSKA (reference sequence). V was pared by 4 bases and J by 4 bases, with 7 bases between. This CDR3 spans 11 amino acids. CDR3 nucleotide sequence: TGCAGTGCTAAGCAAGTAGAGACCCAGTACTTC. It yields the protein CSAKQVETQYF.

The gene calls are TRBV7-8 and TRBJ2-3, with D maybe TRBD1 (6 bases). Trimming pared 3 bases from V and 4 bases from J, leaving 20 bases between. Germline loops: CDR1 SGHVS, CDR2 FQNEAQ. The CDR3 extends over 17 amino acids. Here the CDR3 reads CASSFSPGTSTPDTQYF. CDR3 DNA: TGTGCCAGCAGCTTTTCACCCGGGACATCGACTCCAGATACGCAGTATTTT. Using reference TRBV7-8 and TRBJ2-3 for the parts outside the CDR3, the full variable domain is GAGVSQSPRYKVAKRGQDVALRCDPISGHVSLFWYQQALGQGPEFLTYFQNEAQLDKSGLPSDRFFAERPEGSVSTLKIQRTQQEDSAVYLCASSFSPGTSTPDTQYFGPGTRLTVL.

The chain couples TRBV19 to TRBJ2-1; D is uncertain. Germline lookup yields CDR1 LNHDA and CDR2 SQIVND (reference sequence). This CDR3 comprises 15 residues. V lost 3 bases, J lost 0 bases, and 9 bases lay in between. The CDR3 loop reads CASSMFGSSYNEQFF. DNA of the CDR3: TGTGCCAGTAGTATGTTCGGTAGCTCCTACAATGAGCAGTTCTTC. The full variable domain, completed using reference TRBV19 and TRBJ2-1, is DGGITQSPKYLFRKEGQNVTLSCEQNLNHDAMYWYRQDPGQGLRLIYYSQIVNDFQKGDIAEGYSVSREKKESFPLTVTSAQKNPTAFYLCASSMFGSSYNEQFFGPGTRLTVL.

This sequence joins TRBV30 and TRBJ1-4; D not resolved. The CDR3 contains 15 residues. V was trimmed by 0 bases and J by 6 bases, leaving 14 bases between them. Germline V gene lookup returns CDR1 GTSNPN and CDR2 SVGIG (reference sequence). DNA of the CDR3: TGTGCCTGGAGTGTAATAGGGAATGGAGATGAAAAACTGTTTTTT. It codes for CAWSVIGNGDEKLFF.

The V gene is TRBV29-1, the J gene TRBJ2-1; 9 bases are shared with TRBD1. After removal of 4 bases from V and 7 bases from J, the junction contained 11 bases not matched to a gene. The CDR3 covers 15 residues. CDR1 SQVTM and CDR2 ANQGSEA come from the germline V gene. CDR3 amino acids: CSVVGRTGERNEQFF. CDR3 coding DNA: TGCAGCGTTGTAGGGAGGACAGGGGAAAGGAATGAGCAGTTCTTC.

The chain combines TRBV6-5 with TRBJ1-2, with 9 bases lining up with TRBD1. This CDR3 has 15 residues. Losses at the gene ends were 0 bases for V and 6 bases for J; bases not matched to a gene: 5. Germline-derived CDR1 and CDR2 are MNHEY and SVGAGI. CDR3 bases: TGTGCCAGCAGTTACTCAACAGGGGGCGTCGATGGCTACACCTTC. Translation gives CASSYSTGGVDGYTF.

V gene TRBV7-2 combines with J gene TRBJ2-2, with D possibly being TRBD2 (5 bases). This CDR3 comprises 14 residues. The germline CDR1 and CDR2 sequences are SGHTA and FQGNSA. V lost 4 bases to trimming and J lost 7 bases, with 13 bases between them. The CDR3 reads CASSSPGVVGELFF. The CDR3 DNA reads TGTGCCAGCAGCTCACCCGGGGTGGTCGGGGAGCTGTTTTTT.

The rearrangement links TRBV5-6 to TRBJ1-5; D may be TRBD1 (5 bases). V was pared by 4 bases and J by 4 bases, with 15 bases between. This CDR3 region has 15 residues. Germline-derived CDR1 and CDR2 are SGHDT and YYEEEE. The CDR3 DNA sequence: TGTGCCAGCAGCAGGGGTCCCCTAGGGAATCAGCCCCAGCATTTT. It codes for CASSRGPLGNQPQHF. Based on the CDR3 plus reference TRBV5-6 and TRBJ1-5, the full variable domain is DAGVTQSPTHLIKTRGQQVTLRCSPKSGHDTVSWYQQALGQGPQFIFQYYEEEERQRGNFPDRFSGHQFPNYSSELNVNALLLGDSALYLCASSRGPLGNQPQHFGDGTRLSIL.

The chain is built from TRBV9 and TRBJ2-7; D call uncertain. CDR3 length equals 13 residues. Trimming took off 4 bases at V and 0 bases at J, with 8 bases between the two ends. Germline V lookup: CDR1 SGDLS, CDR2 YYNGEE. The CDR3 sequence: CASSPPGSYEQYF. In DNA form, the CDR3 reads TGTGCCAGCAGCCCTCCTGGCTCCTACGAGCAGTACTTC.

The V gene is TRBV28, the J gene TRBJ2-1; TRBD1 aligns across 8 bases. V lost 5 bases, J lost 0 bases, and 3 bases stayed unmatched. There are 15 residues in the CDR3. The V gene's germline CDR1 is MDHEN and CDR2 SYDVKM. CDR3 in amino acids: CASSPTGGSYNEQFF. CDR3 bases: TGTGCCAGCAGTCCCACAGGGGGCTCCTACAATGAGCAGTTCTTC.

V is TRBV6-5 and J is TRBJ1-1; D unresolved. Germline V gene data show CDR1 as MNHEY and CDR2 as SVGAGI. The CDR3 sequence is 15 residues long. V lost 6 bases and J lost 0, with 14 bases in between. The DNA for the CDR3 is TGTGCCAGCAGCCAAGCGCATACAGTGAACACTGAAGCTTTCTTT. It specifies CASSQAHTVNTEAFF.

The chain combines TRBV14 with TRBJ2-1; possibly TRBD2 for D (5 bases). Germline CDR1 is SGHDN and CDR2 is FVKESK. Trimming cost V 5 bases and J 8 bases, with 19 bases left between them. There are 15 residues in the CDR3. CDR3 in amino acids: CASSAAPGSAYEQFF. As DNA, the CDR3 is TGTGCCAGCAGCGCGGCCCCGGGATCCGCATATGAGCAGTTCTTC. The variable domain in full, with the rest retrieved from reference TRBV14 and TRBJ2-1, is EAGVTQFPSHSVIEKGQTVTLRCDPISGHDNLYWYRRVMGKEIKFLLHFVKESKQDESGMPNNRFLAERTGGTYSTLKVQPAELEDSGVYFCASSAAPGSAYEQFFGPGTRLTVL.

The CDR3 here is CASSASIGQETQYF. The CDR3 bases are TGCGCCAGCAGCGCATCTATAGGGCAAGAGACCCAGTACTTC. This chain links TRBV5-1 with TRBJ2-5; no clear D. Germline CDR1 SGHRS, CDR2 YFSETQ. This CDR3 is 14 amino acids long. Trimming took off 4 bases at V and 2 bases at J, with 12 bases between the two ends.

The chain is built from TRBV27 and TRBJ2-7; 8 nucleotides agree with TRBD1. This CDR3 is built from 15 residues. V dropped 6 bases and J dropped 3; count of bases not matched to a gene: 10. The germline gives CDR1 MNHEY, CDR2 SMNVEV (reference sequence). In nucleotides, the CDR3 is TGTGCCAGCAGGTACTCTGGACAGGGAGACTACGAGCAGTACTTC. It translates to CASRYSGQGDYEQYF.

This clone occurred once. This chain joins TRBV5-1 and TRBJ2-7; TRBD1 matches 9 bases. The CDR3 loop spans 14 amino acids. The V and J ends lost 3 bases and 7 bases, in that order; junction bases with no gene match: 8. From germline, CDR1 is SGHRS and CDR2 YFSETQ. As DNA, the CDR3 is TGCGCCAGCAGCTGGGACAGGGAAACGGGGGAGCAGTACTTC. Translated: CASSWDRETGEQYF.

The chain recombines TRBV4-1 with TRBJ2-7; D remains unclear. Germline V gene lookup returns CDR1 MGHRA and CDR2 YSYEKL. Trimming removed 2 bases at V and 4 bases at J, with 9 bases between. The CDR3 covers 13 residues. The CDR3 is CASSQSTGYEQYF. The CDR3 DNA reads as TGCGCCAGCAGCCAAAGTACTGGATACGAGCAGTACTTC.

J is TRBJ2-7 and V is TRBV7-9, with 12 bases fitting TRBD2. This CDR3 has 15 amino acids. The germline gives CDR1 SEHNR, CDR2 FQNEAQ (reference sequence). V lost 6 bases to trimming and J lost 2 bases; unmatched junction nucleotides: 5. CDR3 in DNA: TGTGCCAGCAGACCACTAGCGGGAGGCACCTACGAGCAGTACTTC. Translating gives CASRPLAGGTYEQYF.

This chain links TRBV27 with TRBJ2-7, with D possibly TRBD1 on 5 matching bases. The V end was cut by 4 bases, the J end by 0 bases, with 10 bases between. CDR3 length equals 14 residues. Germline CDR1 reads MNHEY; CDR2 reads SMNVEV (reference sequence). CDR3 DNA: TGTGCCAGCAGTTCCAACAGGTTCTCCTACGAGCAGTACTTC. This encodes CASSSNRFSYEQYF.

The genes are TRBV7-8 and TRBJ2-3, with TRBD2 matching over 8 bases. With V trimmed by 1 base and J by 7 bases, 7 bases remained unmatched. This CDR3 is 15 amino acids long. The germline gives CDR1 SGHVS, CDR2 FQNEAQ. This chain's CDR3 is CASSLERTSRYTQYF. The CDR3 bases are TGTGCCAGCAGCTTAGAAAGGACTAGCCGGTATACGCAGTATTTT.

The CDR3 region has the DNA TGTGCCAGCAGCGGGGAGAGGGGAAGAGCGGATTTGTACGAGCAGTACTTC. It encodes CASSGERGRADLYEQYF. V usage is TRBV7-9 and J usage is TRBJ2-7, with D possibly called TRBD1 or TRBD2 (5 bases each). The CDR3 covers 17 residues. CDR1 is SEHNR and CDR2 is FQNEAQ in the germline V gene (reference sequence). V shed 5 bases and J shed 4 bases, with 24 bases lying between them.

The chain employs TRBV13 and TRBJ1-1; weak D call: TRBD1 (6 bases). The CDR3 runs to 15 residues. The V gene lost 5 bases and the J gene lost 3 bases, with 16 bases spanning the gap. CDR1 and CDR2 from the germline V gene are PRHDT and FYEKMQ (reference sequence). The CDR3 nucleotides read TGTGCCAGCAGCGCCACAGGGTTTAAGGACACTGAAGCTTTCTTT. Translating gives CASSATGFKDTEAFF.

This clone was observed once. The chain employs TRBV7-9 and TRBJ1-1; D not certain. The CDR3 contains 13 residues. Germline loops: CDR1 SEHNR, CDR2 FQNEAQ (reference sequence). V shed 5 bases and J shed 2 bases, with 9 bases lying between them. The CDR3 protein is CASSPRVNTEAFF. CDR3 bases: TGTGCCAGCAGCCCTCGGGTTAACACTGAAGCTTTCTTT.

J is TRBJ2-1 and V is TRBV29-1; D is unresolved. Between the trimmed V and J ends, which lost 4 bases and 6 bases, there was a span of 13 bases. Germline V gene sequence: CDR1 SQVTM, CDR2 ANQGSEA. CDR3 length equals 13 residues. In DNA form, the CDR3 reads TGCAGCGTTGTAACGGTTTATGGCAATGAGCAGTTCTTC. Protein sequence: CSVVTVYGNEQFF.

The chain couples TRBV4-3 to TRBJ1-1; D not certain. The germline CDR1 and CDR2 sequences are LGHNA and YSLEER. Between the trimmed V and J ends, which lost 1 base and 3 bases, there was a span of 12 bases. The CDR3 loop spans 15 amino acids. CDR3 sequence (DNA): TGCGCCAGCAGCCAAGTTTTCAGGTGGGACACTGAAGCTTTCTTT. Amino acid sequence: CASSQVFRWDTEAFF.

The chain employs TRBV14 and TRBJ2-3, with 7 nucleotides matching TRBD2. Germline CDR1 and CDR2: SGHDN and FVKESK. CDR3 size: 15 residues. Unmatched junction bases numbered 6, after V lost 1 base and J lost 5 bases. The CDR3 reads CASSQARSGEDTQYF. CDR3 DNA sequence: TGTGCCAGCAGCCAAGCAAGGAGCGGGGAAGATACGCAGTATTTT.

This chain links TRBV27 with TRBJ2-7; 7 nucleotides match TRBD2. After removal of 0 bases from V and 0 bases from J, the junction contained 5 bases not matched to a gene. The length of the CDR3 is 16 residues. Germline lookup yields CDR1 MNHEY and CDR2 SMNVEV (reference sequence). The CDR3 DNA sequence: TGTGCCAGCAGTTTATCGCTAGCGGCAAGCTCCTACGAGCAGTACTTC. Its protein product is CASSLSLAASSYEQYF.

V gene TRBV15 combines with J gene TRBJ2-3; D not resolved. V lost 2 bases and J lost 3, with 9 bases in between. The CDR3 has 14 amino acids. CDR1 is LNHNV and CDR2 is YYDKDF in the germline V gene (reference sequence). The CDR3 DNA is TGTGCCACCAGCAGACCCCGGAGTACAGATACGCAGTATTTT. Protein: CATSRPRSTDTQYF.

The J gene is TRBJ1-5, the V gene TRBV27; no clear D gene. The CDR3 sequence is 14 residues long. CDR1 and CDR2 from the germline V gene are MNHEY and SMNVEV (reference sequence). The ends were cut back, 2 bases at V and 9 bases at J, with 14 bases in the middle. The CDR3 sequence is CASSLGRGGRPQHF. CDR3 DNA: TGTGCCAGCAGTTTAGGCCGGGGAGGCCGGCCCCAGCATTTT.

A single count supports this clone. This rearrangement joins TRBV18 to TRBJ2-2, with D possibly matching TRBD2 (5 bases). V lost 6 bases and J 0 bases, leaving 8 bases between the germline ends. Germline V gene lookup returns CDR1 KGHSH and CDR2 LQKENI. The CDR3 is made up of 14 amino acids. The CDR3 bases are TGTGCCAGCTCTTCCGGGACGAACACCGGGGAGCTGTTTTTT. Protein product: CASSSGTNTGELFF.